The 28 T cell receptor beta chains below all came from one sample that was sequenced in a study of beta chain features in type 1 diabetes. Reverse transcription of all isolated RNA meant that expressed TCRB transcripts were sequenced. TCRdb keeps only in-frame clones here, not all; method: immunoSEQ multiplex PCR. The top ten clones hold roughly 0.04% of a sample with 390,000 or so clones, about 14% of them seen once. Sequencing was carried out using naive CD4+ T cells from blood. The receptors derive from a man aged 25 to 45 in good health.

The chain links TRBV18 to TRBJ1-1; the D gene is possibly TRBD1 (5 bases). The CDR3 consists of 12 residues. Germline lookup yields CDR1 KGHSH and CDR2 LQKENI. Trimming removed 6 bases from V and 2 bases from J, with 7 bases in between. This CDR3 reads CASSQGNTEAFF. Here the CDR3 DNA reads TGTGCCAGCTCCCAGGGCAACACTGAAGCTTTCTTT.

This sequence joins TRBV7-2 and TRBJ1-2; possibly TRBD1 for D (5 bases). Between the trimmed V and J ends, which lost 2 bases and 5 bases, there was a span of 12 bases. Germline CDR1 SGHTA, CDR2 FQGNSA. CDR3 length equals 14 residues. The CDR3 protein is CASSLSGRDYGYTF. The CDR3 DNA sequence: TGTGCCAGCAGCTTATCAGGGCGGGATTATGGCTACACCTTC.

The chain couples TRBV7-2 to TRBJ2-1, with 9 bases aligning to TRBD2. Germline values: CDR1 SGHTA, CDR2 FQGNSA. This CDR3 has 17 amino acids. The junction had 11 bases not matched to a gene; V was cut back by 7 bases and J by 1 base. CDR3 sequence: CASTLFFSGSSYNEQFF. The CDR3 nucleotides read TGTGCCAGCACCCTATTCTTTAGCGGGAGTTCCTACAATGAGCAGTTCTTC.

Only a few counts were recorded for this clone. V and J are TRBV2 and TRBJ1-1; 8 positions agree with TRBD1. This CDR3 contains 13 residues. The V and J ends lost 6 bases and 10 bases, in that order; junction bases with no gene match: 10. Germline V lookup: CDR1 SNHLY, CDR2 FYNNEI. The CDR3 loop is CASSPGTGGGAFF. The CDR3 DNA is TGTGCCAGCAGCCCCGGGACAGGTGGCGGAGCTTTCTTT.

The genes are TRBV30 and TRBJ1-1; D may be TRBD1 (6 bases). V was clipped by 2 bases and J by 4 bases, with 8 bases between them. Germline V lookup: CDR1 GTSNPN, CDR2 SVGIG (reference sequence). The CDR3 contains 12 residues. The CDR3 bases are TGTGCCTGGAGTAAGGGGGGCACTGAAGCTTTCTTT. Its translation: CAWSKGGTEAFF.

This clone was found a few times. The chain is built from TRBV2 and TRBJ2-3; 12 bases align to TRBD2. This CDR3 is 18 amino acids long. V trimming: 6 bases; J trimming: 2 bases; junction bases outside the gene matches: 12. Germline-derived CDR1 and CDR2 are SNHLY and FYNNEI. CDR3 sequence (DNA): TGTGCCAGCAGGATCCCTAGCGGGGGGGCCCCCTACACAGATACGCAGTATTTT. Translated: CASRIPSGGAPYTDTQYF.

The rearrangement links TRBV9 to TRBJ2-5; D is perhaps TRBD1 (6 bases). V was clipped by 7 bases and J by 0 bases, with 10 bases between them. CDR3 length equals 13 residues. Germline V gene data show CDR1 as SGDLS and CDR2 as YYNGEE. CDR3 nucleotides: TGTGCCAGCGGTGGGACACACCAAGAGACCCAGTACTTC. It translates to CASGGTHQETQYF.

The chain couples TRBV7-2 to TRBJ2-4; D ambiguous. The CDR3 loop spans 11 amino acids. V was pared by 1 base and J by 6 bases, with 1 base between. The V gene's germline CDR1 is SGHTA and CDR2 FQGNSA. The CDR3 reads CASSLGNIQYF. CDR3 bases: TGTGCCAGCAGCTTAGGAAACATTCAGTACTTC.

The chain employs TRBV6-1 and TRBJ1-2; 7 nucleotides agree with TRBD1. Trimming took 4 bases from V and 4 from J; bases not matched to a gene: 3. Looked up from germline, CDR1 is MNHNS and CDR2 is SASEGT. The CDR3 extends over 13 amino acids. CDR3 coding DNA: TGTGCCAGCAGTGGACAGGGTAGCTATGGCTACACCTTC. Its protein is CASSGQGSYGYTF.

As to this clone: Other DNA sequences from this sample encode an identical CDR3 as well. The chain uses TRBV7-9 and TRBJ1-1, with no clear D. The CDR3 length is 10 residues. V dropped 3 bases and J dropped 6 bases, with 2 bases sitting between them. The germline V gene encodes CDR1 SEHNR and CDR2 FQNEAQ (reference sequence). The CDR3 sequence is CASSLAEAFF. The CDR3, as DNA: TGTGCCAGCAGCTTGGCTGAAGCTTTCTTT.

The CDR3 nucleotides are TGCACCAGCAGCCTGGTTCCAGCGGGCGAGCAGTACGTC. Protein: CTSSLVPAGEQYV. This chain joins TRBV1 and TRBJ2-7; the table's D call of TRBD2 was not tested on the DNA. TRBV1 has pseudogene status. The CDR3 loop spans 13 amino acids.

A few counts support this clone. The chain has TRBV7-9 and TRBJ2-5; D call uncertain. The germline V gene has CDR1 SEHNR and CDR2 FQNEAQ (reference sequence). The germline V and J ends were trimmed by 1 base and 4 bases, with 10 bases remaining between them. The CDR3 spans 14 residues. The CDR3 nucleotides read TGTGCCAGCAGCTTAGGTCACGCAGGAGAGACCCAGTACTTC. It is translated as CASSLGHAGETQYF.

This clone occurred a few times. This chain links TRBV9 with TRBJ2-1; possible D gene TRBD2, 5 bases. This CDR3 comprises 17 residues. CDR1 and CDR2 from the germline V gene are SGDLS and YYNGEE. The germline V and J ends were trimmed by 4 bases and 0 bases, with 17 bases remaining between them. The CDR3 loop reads CASSPGVAQSSYNEQFF. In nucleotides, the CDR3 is TGTGCCAGCAGCCCCGGGGTAGCCCAGAGCTCCTACAATGAGCAGTTCTTC.

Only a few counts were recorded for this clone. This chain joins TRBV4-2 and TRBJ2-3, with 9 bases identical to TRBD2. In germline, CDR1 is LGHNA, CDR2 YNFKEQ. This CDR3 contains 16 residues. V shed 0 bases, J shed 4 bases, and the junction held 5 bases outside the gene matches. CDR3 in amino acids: CASSQEPSGISDTQYF. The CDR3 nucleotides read TGTGCCAGCAGCCAAGAGCCTAGCGGGATCTCAGATACGCAGTATTTT.

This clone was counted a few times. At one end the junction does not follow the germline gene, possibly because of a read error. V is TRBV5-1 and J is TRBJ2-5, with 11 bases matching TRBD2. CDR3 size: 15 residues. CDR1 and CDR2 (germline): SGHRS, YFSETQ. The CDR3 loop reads CASTAQPGLAETRNF. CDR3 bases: TGCGCCAGCACTGCCCAACCGGGACTAGCGGAGACTAGGAACTTC. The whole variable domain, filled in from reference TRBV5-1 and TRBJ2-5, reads KAGVTQTPRYLIKTRGQQVTLSCSPISGHRSVSWYQQTPGQGLQFLFEYFSETQRNKGNFPGRFSGRQFSNSRSEMNVSTLELGDSALYLCASTAQPGLAETRNFGPGTRLLVL.

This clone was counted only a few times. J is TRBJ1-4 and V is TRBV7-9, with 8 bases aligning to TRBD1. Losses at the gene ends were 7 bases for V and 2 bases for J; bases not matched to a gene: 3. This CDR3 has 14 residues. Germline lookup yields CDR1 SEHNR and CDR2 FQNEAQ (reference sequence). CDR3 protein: CASNQGATNEKLFF. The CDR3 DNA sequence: TGTGCCAGCAACCAGGGGGCGACTAATGAAAAACTGTTTTTT.

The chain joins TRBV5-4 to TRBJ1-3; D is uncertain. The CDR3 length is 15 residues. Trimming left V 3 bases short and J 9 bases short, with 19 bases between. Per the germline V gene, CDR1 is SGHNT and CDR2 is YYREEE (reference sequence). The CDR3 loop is CASSYEGPSYPTIYF. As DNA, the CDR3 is TGTGCCAGCAGCTACGAAGGACCCAGTTATCCCACCATATATTTT.

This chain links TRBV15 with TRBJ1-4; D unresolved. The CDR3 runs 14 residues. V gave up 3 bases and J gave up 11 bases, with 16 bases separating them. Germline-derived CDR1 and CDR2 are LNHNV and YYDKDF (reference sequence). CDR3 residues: CATSRNREGGKLFF. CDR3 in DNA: TGTGCCACCAGCAGGAACCGTGAAGGAGGGAAACTGTTTTTT.

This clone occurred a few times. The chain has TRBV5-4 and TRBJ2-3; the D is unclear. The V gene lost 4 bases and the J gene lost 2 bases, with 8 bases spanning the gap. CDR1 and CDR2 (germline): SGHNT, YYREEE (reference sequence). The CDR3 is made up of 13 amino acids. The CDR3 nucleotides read TGTGCCAGCAGCACGGACGTCACAGATACGCAGTATTTT. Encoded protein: CASSTDVTDTQYF.

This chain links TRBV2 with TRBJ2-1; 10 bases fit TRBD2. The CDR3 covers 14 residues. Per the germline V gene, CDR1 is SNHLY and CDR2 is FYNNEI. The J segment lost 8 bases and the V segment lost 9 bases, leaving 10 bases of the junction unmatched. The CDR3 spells CASEVSLAGHEQFF. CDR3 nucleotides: TGTGCCAGTGAGGTGTCACTAGCGGGGCATGAGCAGTTCTTC.

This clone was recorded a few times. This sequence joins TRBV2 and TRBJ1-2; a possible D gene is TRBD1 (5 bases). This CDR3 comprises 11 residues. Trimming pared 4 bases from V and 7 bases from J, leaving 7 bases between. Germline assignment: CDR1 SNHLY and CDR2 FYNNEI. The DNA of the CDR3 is TGTGCCAGCAGTGTACAGGTTGGCTACACCTTC. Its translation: CASSVQVGYTF.

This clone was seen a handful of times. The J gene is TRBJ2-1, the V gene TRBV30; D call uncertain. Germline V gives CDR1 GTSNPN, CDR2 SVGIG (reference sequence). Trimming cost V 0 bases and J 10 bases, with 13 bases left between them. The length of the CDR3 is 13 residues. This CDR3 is CAWSVQALVEQFF. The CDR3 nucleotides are TGTGCCTGGAGTGTCCAGGCCCTAGTAGAGCAGTTCTTC.

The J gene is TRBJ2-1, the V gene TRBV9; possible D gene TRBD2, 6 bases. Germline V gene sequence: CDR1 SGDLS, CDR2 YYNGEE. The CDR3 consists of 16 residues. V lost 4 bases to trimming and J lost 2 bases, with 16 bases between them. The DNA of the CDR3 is TGTGCCAGCAGCACCCAATCTAGCGTAGCCTACAATGAGCAGTTCTTC. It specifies CASSTQSSVAYNEQFF.

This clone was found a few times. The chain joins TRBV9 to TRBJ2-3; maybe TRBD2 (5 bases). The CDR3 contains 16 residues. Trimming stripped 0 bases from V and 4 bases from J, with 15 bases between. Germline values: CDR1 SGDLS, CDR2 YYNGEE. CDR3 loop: CASSVDPGRSADTQYF. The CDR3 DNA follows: TGTGCCAGCAGCGTAGATCCGGGAAGGAGTGCAGATACGCAGTATTTT.

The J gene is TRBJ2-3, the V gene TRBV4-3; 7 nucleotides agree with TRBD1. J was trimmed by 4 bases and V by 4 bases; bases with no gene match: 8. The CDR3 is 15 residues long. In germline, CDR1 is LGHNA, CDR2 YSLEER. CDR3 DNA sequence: TGCGCCAGCAGCCCCAGACAGGGTACTTCAGATACGCAGTATTTT. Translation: CASSPRQGTSDTQYF.

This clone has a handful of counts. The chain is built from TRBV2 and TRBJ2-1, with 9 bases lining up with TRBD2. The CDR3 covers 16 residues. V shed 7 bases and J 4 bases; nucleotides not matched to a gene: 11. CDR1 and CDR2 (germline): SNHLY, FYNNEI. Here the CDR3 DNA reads TGTGCCAGCATCCACGAGAGACTAGCGGTATACAATGAGCAGTTCTTC. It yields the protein CASIHERLAVYNEQFF.

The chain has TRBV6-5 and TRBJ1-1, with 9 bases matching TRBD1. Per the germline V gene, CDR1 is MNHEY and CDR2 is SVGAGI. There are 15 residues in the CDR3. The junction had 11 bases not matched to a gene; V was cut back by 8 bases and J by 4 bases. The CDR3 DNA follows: TGTGCCAGCGGTCCTTCCGGGACAGGGCCCACTGAAGCTTTCTTT. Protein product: CASGPSGTGPTEAFF.

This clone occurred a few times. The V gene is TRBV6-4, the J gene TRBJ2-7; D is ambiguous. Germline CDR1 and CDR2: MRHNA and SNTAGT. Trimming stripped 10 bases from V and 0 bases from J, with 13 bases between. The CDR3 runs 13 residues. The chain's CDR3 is CAISDGYSYEQYV. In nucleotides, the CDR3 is TGTGCCATCTCGGACGGATACTCCTACGAGCAGTACGTC.